This T cell receptor beta chain was recorded in a study of T cells in Graves' hyperthyroidism and ophthalmopathy (dated by TCRdb to the late 2010s). Background on the whole study: Peripheral blood was collected at initial diagnosis, before any treatment. After sampling, hyperthyroidism patients received methimazole starting at 30 mg daily, and ophthalmopathy patients received high-dose intravenous methylprednisolone. A discovery cohort of roughly 100 patients, 43 with Graves' ophthalmopathy and approximately 57 with stable Graves' hyperthyroidism, was used to find distinguishing TCR V-J signatures. An independent validation cohort of under 20 hyperthyroidism patients and some 15 patients who later progressed to ophthalmopathy tested prospective prediction of ophthalmopathy. The roughly 90 discovery patients were divided at random into training and test sets in a 7:3 ratio. The study also compared thyroid tissue and blood T-cell repertoires from about six Graves' hyperthyroidism patients. The paper describes TCR Vbeta CDR3 sequencing of 120 to 150 peripheral blood samples, made up of 43 ophthalmopathy patients, around 78 hyperthyroidism patients and roughly 17 progressor patients. General study outcomes and caveats: Most expanded thyroid clonotypes (frequency above 0.001) were also detected in blood, a finding suggesting that blood repertoires may reflect thyroid immune responses. Sample size was not statistically predetermined, and investigators were not blinded to group allocation. During validation, the model predicted progression to ophthalmopathy a median of around six months ahead of onset, with just under 71% sensitivity and roughly 75% specificity. Ophthalmopathy was separated from stable hyperthyroidism by a 13 V-J signature model, with about 88% sensitivity and around 81% specificity obtained in cross-validation and 80%/75% obtained in testing.

TCR beta CDR3 regions were amplified from RNA transcripts. The first round of RT-PCR for the TCR CDR3 was performed with the HTBI primer set and the Qiagen OneStep RT-PCR kit. A second multiplex PCR round built the libraries, followed by size selection and purification. Paired-end sequencing of the libraries was performed with 100 bp reads on an Illumina HiSeq2000. From the authors' description of their analysis: SOAPnuke was used to process the raw data, with reads discarded if the reads contained adapters or uncalled bases, had a mean Phred below 15, or lacked an exact constant-primer or identifier match. COPE v1.2.5 was used to merge the high-quality paired reads, and each unique nucleotide sequence was defined as a clonotype. Clonotypes were aligned to IMGT TRBV, TRBD and TRBJ reference segments using MiTCR v1.1. Analysis was restricted to V-J combinations with a frequency above 0.0001, which covered about 99% of repertoires. The TCS score was defined as the ratio of F50 (clonal expansion) to E x V (chaos), calculated using BLOSUM62-based TCRdist between CDR3 peptides within each V-J. Welch's t-statistics and random forest reduced around 550 V-J features to about 12, which were used in a naive Bayes classifier (R e1071). TCRdb ran its own pipeline on the public reads, namely fastp trimming at Q25 and MiXCR clone calling, and kept in-frame beta chains. Rows merge per CDR3 protein into single entries with the most common DNA and genes. The V and J calls and clone size come from TCRdb's table, not from the authors' own analysis. The sample data list around 200,000 distinct CDR3 sequences, and roughly 18% of these were observed just once. Jointly, the top ten make up roughly 44% of the sample.

Comment on this clonotype: Its target antigen remains unknown. No clone much larger than this one lies a single base away; base qualities are absent.

Stable Graves' hyperthyroidism was defined as the absence of progression to ophthalmopathy over 18 months of follow-up. The hyperthyroidism patients were between 18 and 65 years old and newly diagnosed, with a disease duration of less than 2 months. The study excluded patients with uncontrolled infections, other autoimmune diseases, pregnancy or lactation. Clinical symptoms, serum thyroxine and TRAb, thyroid ultrasound, and orbital computed tomography formed the basis for the diagnoses. PBMCs were separated from around 9.1 ml of fresh peripheral blood using Ficoll-Paque density gradient centrifugation. Total RNA was extracted using Trizol reagent, and RNA quality was assessed on an Agilent 2100 Bioanalyzer. The specimen sequenced was blood. This TCR came from a man in his forties or fifties with Graves' hyperthyroidism.

The DNA reads as follows: TGTGCCAGCAGTCTATCCTCCAGGCGCCCGACTGGGGAGACCCAGTACTTC. Translated, it gives CASSLSSRRPTGETQYF. The rearranged segments are TRBV2 and TRBJ2-5; the D gene assignment is ambiguous. The CDR3, from cysteine to phenylalanine, totals 17 residues. The retained sequence is limited to the CDR3, 51 bases, with the frame set at the first base. CDR1 and CDR2, looked up from the germline V gene, are SNHLY and FYNNEI. The trim is 5 bases for V and 5 bases for J, with a gap of 24 bases between the germline ends. Reference TRBV2 and TRBJ2-5 genes cover what lies past the CDR3, so the full variable domain is EPEVTQTPSHQVTQMGQEVILRCVPISNHLYFYWYRQILGQKVEFLVSFYNNEISEKSEIFDDQFSVERPDGSNFTLKIRSTKLEDSAMYFCASSLSSRRPTGETQYFGPGTRLLVL.